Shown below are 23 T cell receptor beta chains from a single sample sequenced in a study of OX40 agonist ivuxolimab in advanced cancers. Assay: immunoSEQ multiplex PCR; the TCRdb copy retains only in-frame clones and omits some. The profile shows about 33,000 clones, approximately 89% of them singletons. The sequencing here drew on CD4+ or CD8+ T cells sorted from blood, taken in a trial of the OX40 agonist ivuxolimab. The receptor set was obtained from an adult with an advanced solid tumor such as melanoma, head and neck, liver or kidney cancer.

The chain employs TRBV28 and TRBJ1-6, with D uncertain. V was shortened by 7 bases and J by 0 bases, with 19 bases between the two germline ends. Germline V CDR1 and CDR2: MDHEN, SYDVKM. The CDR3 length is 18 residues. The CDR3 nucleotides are TGTGCCAGCACCCCATCTTCCAGGAAGAGCTCCTATAATTCACCCCTCCACTTT. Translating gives CASTPSSRKSSYNSPLHF.

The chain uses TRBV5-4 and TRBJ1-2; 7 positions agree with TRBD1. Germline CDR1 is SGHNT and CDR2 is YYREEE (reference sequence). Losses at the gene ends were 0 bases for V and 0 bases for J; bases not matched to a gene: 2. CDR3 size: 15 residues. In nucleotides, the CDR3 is TGTGCCAGCAGCTTGGGCAGGGGGTCTAACTATGGCTACACCTTC. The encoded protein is CASSLGRGSNYGYTF.

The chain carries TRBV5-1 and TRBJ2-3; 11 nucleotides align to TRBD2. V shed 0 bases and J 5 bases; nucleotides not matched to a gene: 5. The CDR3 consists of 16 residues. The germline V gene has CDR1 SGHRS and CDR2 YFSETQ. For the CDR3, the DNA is TGCGCCAGCAGCTTGGAGGGGACTAGCGGCATAGATACGCAGTATTTT. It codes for CASSLEGTSGIDTQYF.

CDR3 bases: TGTGCCAGCAGCTTAGGTCAGGGTACCTACGAGCAGTACTTC. It translates to CASSLGQGTYEQYF. The chain carries TRBV11-2 and TRBJ2-7; possible D gene TRBD1, 5 bases. With 1 base removed from V and 2 bases from J, the gap between germline ends came to 9 bases. CDR1 and CDR2 (germline): SGHAT, FQNNGV. The CDR3 runs to 14 residues.

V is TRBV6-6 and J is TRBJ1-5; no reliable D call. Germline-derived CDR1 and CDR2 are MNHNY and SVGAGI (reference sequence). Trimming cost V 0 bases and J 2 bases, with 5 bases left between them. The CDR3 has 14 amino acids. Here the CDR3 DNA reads TGTGCCAGCAGTTACTCTGGGGGCAATCAGCCCCAGCATTTT. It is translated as CASSYSGGNQPQHF.

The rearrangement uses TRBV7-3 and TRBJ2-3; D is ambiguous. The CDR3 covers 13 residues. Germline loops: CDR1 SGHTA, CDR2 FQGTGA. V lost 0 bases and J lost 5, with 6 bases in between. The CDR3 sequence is CASSLTVKDTQYF. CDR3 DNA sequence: TGTGCCAGCAGCTTAACCGTAAAAGATACGCAGTATTTT.

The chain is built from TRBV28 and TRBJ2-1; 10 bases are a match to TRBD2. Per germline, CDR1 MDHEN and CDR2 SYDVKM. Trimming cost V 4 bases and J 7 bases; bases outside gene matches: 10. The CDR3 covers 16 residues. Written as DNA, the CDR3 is TGTGCCAGCAGTTCACCTAGCGGGAGTAGGTGGAATGAGCAGTTCTTC. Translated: CASSSPSGSRWNEQFF.

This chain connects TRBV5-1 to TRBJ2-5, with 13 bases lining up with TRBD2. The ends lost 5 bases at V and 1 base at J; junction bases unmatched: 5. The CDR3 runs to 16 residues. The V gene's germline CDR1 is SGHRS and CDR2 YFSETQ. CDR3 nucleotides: TGCGCCAGCAGTCAACTAGCGGGGGGGTTCCAAGAGACCCAGTACTTC. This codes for CASSQLAGGFQETQYF. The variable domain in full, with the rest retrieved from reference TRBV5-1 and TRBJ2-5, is KAGVTQTPRYLIKTRGQQVTLSCSPISGHRSVSWYQQTPGQGLQFLFEYFSETQRNKGNFPGRFSGRQFSNSRSEMNVSTLELGDSALYLCASSQLAGGFQETQYFGPGTRLLVL.

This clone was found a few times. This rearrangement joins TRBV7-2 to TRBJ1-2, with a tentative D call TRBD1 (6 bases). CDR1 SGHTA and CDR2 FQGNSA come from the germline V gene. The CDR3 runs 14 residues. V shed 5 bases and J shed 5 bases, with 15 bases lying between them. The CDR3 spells CASSARQVGYGYTF. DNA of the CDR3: TGTGCCAGCAGCGCCCGACAGGTTGGGTATGGCTACACCTTC.

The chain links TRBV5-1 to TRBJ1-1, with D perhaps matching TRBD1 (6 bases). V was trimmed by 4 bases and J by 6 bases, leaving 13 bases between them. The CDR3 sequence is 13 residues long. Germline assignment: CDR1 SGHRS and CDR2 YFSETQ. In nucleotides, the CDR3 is TGCGCCAGCAGCCGGGAGGGGGGGCCTGAAGCTTTCTTT. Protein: CASSREGGPEAFF.

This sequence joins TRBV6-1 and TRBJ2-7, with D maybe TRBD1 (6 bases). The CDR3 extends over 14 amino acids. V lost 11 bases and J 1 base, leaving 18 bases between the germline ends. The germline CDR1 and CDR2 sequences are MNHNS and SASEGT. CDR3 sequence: CAGQPGQKSYEQYF. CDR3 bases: TGTGCCGGGCAACCAGGACAGAAATCCTACGAGCAGTACTTC.

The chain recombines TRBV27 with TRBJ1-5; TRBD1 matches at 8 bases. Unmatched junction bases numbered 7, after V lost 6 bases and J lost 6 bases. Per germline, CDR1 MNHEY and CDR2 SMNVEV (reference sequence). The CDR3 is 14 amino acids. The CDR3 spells CASRGQAFGQPQHF. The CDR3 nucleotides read TGTGCCAGCAGGGGACAGGCCTTTGGTCAGCCCCAGCATTTT.

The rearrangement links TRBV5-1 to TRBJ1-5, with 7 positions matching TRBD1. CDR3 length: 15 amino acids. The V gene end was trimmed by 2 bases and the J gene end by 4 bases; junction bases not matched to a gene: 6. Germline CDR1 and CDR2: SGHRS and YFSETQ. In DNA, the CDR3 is TGCGCCAGCAGCTTCATGGCAGGGGGGAATCAGCCCCAGCATTTT. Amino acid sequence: CASSFMAGGNQPQHF.

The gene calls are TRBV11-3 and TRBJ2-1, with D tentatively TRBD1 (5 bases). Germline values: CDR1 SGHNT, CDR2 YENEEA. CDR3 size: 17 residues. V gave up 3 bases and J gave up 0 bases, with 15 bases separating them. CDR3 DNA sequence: TGTGCCAGCAGCTTGGGTAAGGGGTTAAGCTCCTACAATGAGCAGTTCTTC. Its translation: CASSLGKGLSSYNEQFF.

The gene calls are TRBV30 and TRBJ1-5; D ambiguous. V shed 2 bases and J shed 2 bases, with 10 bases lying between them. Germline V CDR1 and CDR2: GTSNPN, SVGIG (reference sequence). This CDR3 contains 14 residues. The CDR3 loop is CAWSTSLRNQPQHF. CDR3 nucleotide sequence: TGTGCCTGGAGTACCAGTTTGCGCAATCAGCCCCAGCATTTT.

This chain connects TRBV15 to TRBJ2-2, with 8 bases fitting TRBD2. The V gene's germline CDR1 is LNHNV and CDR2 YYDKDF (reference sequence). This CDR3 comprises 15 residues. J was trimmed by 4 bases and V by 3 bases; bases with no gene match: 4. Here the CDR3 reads CATSREGLATGELFF. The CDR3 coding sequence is TGTGCCACCAGCAGGGAAGGACTAGCCACCGGGGAGCTGTTTTTT.

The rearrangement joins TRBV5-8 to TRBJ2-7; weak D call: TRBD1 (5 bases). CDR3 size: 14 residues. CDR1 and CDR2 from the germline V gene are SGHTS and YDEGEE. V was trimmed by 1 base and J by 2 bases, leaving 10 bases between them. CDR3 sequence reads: CASSLRGDTYEQYF. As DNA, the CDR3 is TGTGCCAGCAGCTTGAGGGGCGATACCTACGAGCAGTACTTC.

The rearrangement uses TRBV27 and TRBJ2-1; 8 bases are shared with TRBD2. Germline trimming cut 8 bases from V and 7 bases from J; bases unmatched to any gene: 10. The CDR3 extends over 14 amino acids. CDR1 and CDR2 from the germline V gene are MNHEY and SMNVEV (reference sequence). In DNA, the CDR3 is TGTGCCAGCGTGACGGGAGGGCCAAAGAATGAGCAGTTCTTC. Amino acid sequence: CASVTGGPKNEQFF.

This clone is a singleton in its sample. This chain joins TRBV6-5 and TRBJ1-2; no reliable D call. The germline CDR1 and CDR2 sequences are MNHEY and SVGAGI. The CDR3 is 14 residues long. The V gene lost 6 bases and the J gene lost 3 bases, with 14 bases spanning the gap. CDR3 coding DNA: TGTGCCAGCAGACCCTGGTTAGCGGACTATGGCTACACCTTC. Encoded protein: CASRPWLADYGYTF.

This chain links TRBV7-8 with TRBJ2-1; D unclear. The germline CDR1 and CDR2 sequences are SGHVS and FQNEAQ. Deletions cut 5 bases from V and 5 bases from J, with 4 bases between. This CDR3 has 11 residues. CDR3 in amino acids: CASSENNEQFF. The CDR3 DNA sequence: TGTGCCAGCAGCGAGAACAATGAGCAGTTCTTC.

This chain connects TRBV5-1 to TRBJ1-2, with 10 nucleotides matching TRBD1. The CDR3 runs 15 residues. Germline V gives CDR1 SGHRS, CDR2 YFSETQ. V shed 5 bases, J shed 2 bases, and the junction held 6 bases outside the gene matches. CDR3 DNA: TGCGCCAGCAGGGGACAGGGGTCCCAGAACTATGGCTACACCTTC. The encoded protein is CASRGQGSQNYGYTF.

The CDR3 loop is CASSDGRGGYNEQFF. CDR3 in DNA: TGTGCCAGCAGTGACGGCAGGGGAGGCTACAATGAGCAGTTCTTC. The chain links TRBV2 to TRBJ2-1; perhaps D is TRBD1 or TRBD2 (6 bases each). The CDR3 consists of 15 residues. Trimming stripped 3 bases from V and 3 bases from J, with 12 bases between. The germline gives CDR1 SNHLY, CDR2 FYNNEI.

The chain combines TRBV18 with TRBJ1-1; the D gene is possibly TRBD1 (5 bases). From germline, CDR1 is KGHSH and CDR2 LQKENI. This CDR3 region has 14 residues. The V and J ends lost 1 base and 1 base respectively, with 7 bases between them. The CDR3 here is CASSPLGQNTEAFF. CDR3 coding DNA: TGTGCCAGCTCACCACTTGGACAGAACACTGAAGCTTTCTTT. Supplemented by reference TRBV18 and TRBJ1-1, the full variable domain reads NAGVMQNPRHLVRRRGQEARLRCSPMKGHSHVYWYRQLPEEGLKFMVYLQKENIIDESGMPKERFSAEFPKEGPSILRIQQVVRGDSAAYFCASSPLGQNTEAFFGQGTRLTVV.